The 10 T cell receptor beta chains reported below all come from one sample, sequenced in a study of blood T cells in healthy people across ages. With a J-beta primer mix and a sample-barcoded 5' primer, a second PCR ran about 7 to 11 cycles. One entry per CDR3 protein results from TCRdb running MiXCR on the 5' RACE reads. The repertoire holds over 500,000 distinct CDR3 sequences, with approximately 52% as singletons. Sequencing was carried out using blood. The source of these receptors is a woman of 80 years or more in good health.

This clonotype showed up just a few times. The rearrangement links TRBV5-1 to TRBJ2-2, with 10 bases that match TRBD1. The CDR3 extends over 15 amino acids. Germline V gene lookup returns CDR1 SGHRS and CDR2 YFSETQ. V lost 5 bases to trimming and J lost 3 bases; unmatched junction nucleotides: 4. In nucleotides, the CDR3 is TGCGCCAGCAGGGGACAGGGGACGGACACCGGGGAGCTGTTTTTT. It encodes CASRGQGTDTGELFF.

A remark on this clonotype: A read error is possible here, since a much larger clone lies one base away. CDR3 bases: TGCAGTGCTAGAGCCGGCAACAGCGGGAGAAAGTACTTC. Amino acids: CSARAGNSGRKYF. This sequence joins TRBV20-1 and TRBJ2-4; 8 bases match TRBD2. CDR1 and CDR2 (germline): DFQATT, SNEGSKA (reference sequence). CDR3 length: 13 amino acids. The junction had 10 bases not matched to a gene; V was cut back by 1 base and J by 14 bases.

Comment on this clonotype: A much larger clonotype is one base distant, so this may be a read error. This rearrangement joins TRBV7-2 to TRBJ2-1, with D unclear. Judging by the DNA end, TRBJ2-7 fits better; the J call may be wrong. In germline, CDR1 is SGHTA, CDR2 FQGNSA. The length of the CDR3 is 15 residues. CDR3 sequence (DNA): TGTGCCAGCAGCTTAGCGGGTACATCCTACAATGAGCAGTACTTC. Its protein is CASSLAGTSYNEQYF.

The V call is TRBV20-1, the J call TRBJ1-4; 7 bases map to TRBD1. The ends lost 3 bases at V and 5 bases at J; junction bases unmatched: 6. The CDR3 covers 14 residues. Germline CDR1 reads DFQATT; CDR2 reads SNEGSKA (reference sequence). The CDR3 DNA reads TGCAGTGCTAGCGAGACAGGGATAAATGAAAAACTGTTTTTT. It codes for CSASETGINEKLFF.

This clonotype appeared a few times. A much larger clonotype is one base distant, so this may be a read error. This chain connects TRBV29-1 to TRBJ2-5; 9 nucleotides line up with TRBD1. V trimming: 6 bases; J trimming: 11 bases; junction bases outside the gene matches: 10. This CDR3 has 12 amino acids. Per the germline V gene, CDR1 is SQVTM and CDR2 is ANQGSEA. The CDR3 nucleotides read TGCAGCGTACAGGGGGCCACCAATGAGCAGTACTTC. Encoded protein: CSVQGATNEQYF.

V gene TRBV7-6 combines with J gene TRBJ1-2, with TRBD1 matching 7 bases. The CDR3 has 14 residues. Germline CDR1 SGHVS, CDR2 FNYEAQ. The V segment lost 7 bases and the J segment 4 bases; nucleotides outside the gene matches: 9. CDR3 DNA sequence: TGTGCCAGCACCCCATTGGGACAGCCCTATGGCTACACCTTC. Protein: CASTPLGQPYGYTF.

CDR3 in amino acids: CASSLNPGTLRSTDTQYF. The CDR3 coding sequence is TGTGCCAGCAGTTTAAACCCCGGGACTCTACGATCCACAGATACGCAGTATTTT. The chain combines TRBV28 with TRBJ2-3; D may be TRBD2 (6 bases). CDR3 length: 18 residues. V was trimmed by 2 bases and J by 2 bases, leaving 20 bases between them. From germline, CDR1 is MDHEN and CDR2 SYDVKM.

This clonotype came up many times. This chain links TRBV3-1 with TRBJ2-3, with 14 bases fitting TRBD2. The CDR3 length is 15 residues. Germline V lookup: CDR1 LGHDT, CDR2 YNNKEL (reference sequence). Trimming removed 4 bases from V and 10 bases from J; junction bases left unmatched: 7. CDR3 region: CASSRGTSGSSSQYF. In DNA form, the CDR3 reads TGTGCCAGCAGCCGGGGGACTAGCGGGAGTTCATCGCAGTATTTT.

This chain connects TRBV12-3 or TRBV12-4 to TRBJ1-1; perhaps TRBD1 as D (5 bases). This CDR3 comprises 14 residues. Trimming removed 7 bases at V and 0 bases at J, with 12 bases between. The CDR3 region is CASNQGLVNTEAFF. DNA of the CDR3: TGTGCCAGCAATCAGGGTTTGGTGAACACTGAAGCTTTCTTT.

This chain connects TRBV7-8 to TRBJ2-1; D call uncertain. The CDR3 length is 17 residues. The V end was cut by 2 bases, the J end by 0 bases, with 14 bases between. Looked up from germline, CDR1 is SGHVS and CDR2 is FQNEAQ. CDR3 residues: CASSLLGTLLSYNEQFF. The CDR3 nucleotides read TGTGCCAGCAGCTTACTAGGAACTCTCCTCTCCTACAATGAGCAGTTCTTC.